These 17 T cell receptor beta chains came from one sample sequenced in a study of blood T cell repertoires in COVID-19. Some clones are missing from TCRdb's copy, which holds only in-frame ones; the method was immunoSEQ multiplex PCR. The table lists fewer than 200,000 clones, roughly four fifths of them singletons. Sequencing was done on a sample of peripheral blood. The receptors were gathered from a man between 40 and 49 years old who had recovered from COVID-19.

This clone was seen only a few times. The gene calls are TRBV19 and TRBJ2-7; TRBD1 matches at 10 bases. V was pared by 7 bases and J by 1 base, with 13 bases of the junction left unmatched. Germline CDR1 is LNHDA and CDR2 is SQIVND (reference sequence). This CDR3 contains 17 residues. This chain's CDR3 is CASTISRGQGTSYEQYF. The DNA for the CDR3 is TGTGCCAGTACCATATCAAGGGGACAGGGGACGTCCTACGAGCAGTACTTC.

The genes are TRBV4-3 and TRBJ2-2; no firm D call. Germline V gene lookup returns CDR1 LGHNA and CDR2 YSLEER. The CDR3 runs to 14 residues. V was pared by 5 bases and J by 6 bases, with 13 bases between. The CDR3 spells CASSEMLVAGELFF. The DNA for the CDR3 is TGCGCCAGCAGCGAGATGCTAGTGGCCGGGGAGCTGTTTTTT.

As concerns this clone: The junction does not match germline at one end; this may be a read error. The chain carries TRBV7-9 and TRBJ2-7; 7 bases agree with TRBD2. The germline V gene has CDR1 SEHNR and CDR2 FQNEAQ (reference sequence). CDR3 length: 15 residues. CDR3 in DNA: TGTGCCAGCAGCTTACGGGCGGGGCTCCCCCCCGCGGGGGACTTC. Translating gives CASSLRAGLPPAGDF.

V and J are TRBV6-2 or TRBV6-3 and TRBJ1-5; the match to TRBD1 covers 10 bases. The junction had 7 bases not matched to a gene; V was cut back by 5 bases and J by 6 bases. This CDR3 region has 15 residues. The germline gives CDR1 MNHEY, CDR2 SVGEGT. The CDR3 region is CASSPRDRGSQPQHF. The CDR3 coding sequence is TGTGCCAGCAGTCCCCGGGACAGGGGATCTCAGCCCCAGCATTTT.

The chain links TRBV19 to TRBJ1-5; the D is unclear. This CDR3 comprises 14 residues. The V gene lost 1 base and the J gene lost 4 bases, with 8 bases spanning the gap. Germline V gene sequence: CDR1 LNHDA, CDR2 SQIVND (reference sequence). CDR3 region: CASSIGAGNQPQHF. CDR3 DNA sequence: TGTGCCAGTAGTATAGGCGCGGGGAATCAGCCCCAGCATTTT.

The chain couples TRBV19 to TRBJ1-5, with unresolved D. The CDR3 is made up of 15 amino acids. The V end lost 2 bases, the J end lost 10 bases, and 18 bases lay between the germline ends. Germline lookup yields CDR1 LNHDA and CDR2 SQIVND (reference sequence). The CDR3 is CASSINEQVLGPQHF. CDR3 nucleotide sequence: TGTGCCAGTAGTATAAACGAGCAGGTCTTGGGCCCCCAGCATTTT.

In regard to this clone: Germline and junction disagree at one end, which may indicate a read error. The chain joins TRBV24-1 to TRBJ1-2; TRBD1 might be the D (6 bases). Germline V gene lookup returns CDR1 KGHDR and CDR2 SFDVKD. CDR3 length: 12 residues. CDR3 residues: CATLDRLRPSFF. Written as DNA, the CDR3 is TGTGCCACCCTTGACAGGCTTCGACCCTCCTTTTTC.

The chain carries TRBV27 and TRBJ2-7; possible D gene TRBD1, 7 bases. The CDR3 has 16 amino acids. Between the trimmed V and J ends, which lost 2 bases and 5 bases, there was a span of 19 bases. Germline V gene lookup returns CDR1 MNHEY and CDR2 SMNVEV (reference sequence). CDR3 sequence reads: CASSLGGGGDGNEQYF. The CDR3 DNA sequence: TGTGCCAGCAGTTTAGGTGGAGGGGGCGATGGGAACGAGCAGTACTTC.

J is TRBJ2-7 and V is TRBV12-3 or TRBV12-4, with D possibly matching TRBD1 (5 bases). Trimming took off 5 bases at V and 2 bases at J, with 10 bases between the two ends. This CDR3 comprises 13 residues. This CDR3 is CASSPTATYEQYF. The DNA of the CDR3 is TGTGCCAGCAGTCCGACAGCAACCTACGAGCAGTACTTC.

Here the CDR3 DNA reads TGTGCCAGCAGCCAAGGACGACTAGCGGGTTTCTACGAGCAGTACTTC. It codes for CASSQGRLAGFYEQYF. This chain links TRBV3-1 (or the pseudogene TRBV3-2) with TRBJ2-7, with 10 bases identical to TRBD2. The CDR3 covers 16 residues. Germline loops: CDR1 LGHDT, CDR2 YNNKEL (reference sequence). V lost 1 base, J lost 3 bases, and 6 bases stayed unmatched.

The chain carries TRBV27 and TRBJ2-7, with 8 bases identical to TRBD1. Germline CDR1 is MNHEY and CDR2 is SMNVEV (reference sequence). Trimming took 0 bases from V and 3 from J; bases not matched to a gene: 4. The length of the CDR3 is 15 residues. DNA for the CDR3: TGTGCCAGCAGTTTATCTGAACAGGGGGGCTACGAGCAGTACTTC. Encoded protein: CASSLSEQGGYEQYF.

This chain uses TRBV7-3 with TRBJ2-1; D perhaps matches TRBD2 (6 bases). Trimming removed 5 bases at V and 5 bases at J, with 16 bases between. The V gene's germline CDR1 is SGHTA and CDR2 FQGTGA. The CDR3 covers 15 residues. CDR3 loop: CASSPRMGGDNEQFF. The CDR3 DNA sequence: TGTGCCAGCAGCCCGCGGATGGGGGGAGACAATGAGCAGTTCTTC.

V is TRBV7-2 and J is TRBJ2-7, with a possible D match to TRBD1 (5 bases). The V gene lost 5 bases and the J gene lost 5 bases, with 13 bases spanning the gap. The V gene's germline CDR1 is SGHTA and CDR2 FQGNSA. CDR3 length: 13 residues. CDR3 in DNA: TGTGCCAGCAGCCAACGTTGGGGCGACGAGCAGTACTTC. Amino acids: CASSQRWGDEQYF. The whole variable domain, filled in from reference TRBV7-2 and TRBJ2-7, reads GAGVSQSPSNKVTEKGKDVELRCDPISGHTALYWYRQSLGQGLEFLIYFQGNSAPDKSGLPSDRFSAERTGGSVSTLTIQRTQQEDSAVYLCASSQRWGDEQYFGPGTRLTVT.

The chain links TRBV15 to TRBJ2-7, with D possibly matching TRBD1 (5 bases). The CDR3 covers 15 residues. Germline V gene sequence: CDR1 LNHNV, CDR2 YYDKDF (reference sequence). Trimming left V 3 bases short and J 2 bases short, with 14 bases between. The CDR3: CATSSAQGFAYEQYF. Written as DNA, the CDR3 is TGTGCCACCAGCAGCGCCCAGGGATTCGCCTACGAGCAGTACTTC. The variable domain in full, with the rest retrieved from reference TRBV15 and TRBJ2-7, is DAMVIQNPRYQVTQFGKPVTLSCSQTLNHNVMYWYQQKSSQAPKLLFHYYDKDFNNEADTPDNFQSRRPNTSFCFLDIRSPGLGDTAMYLCATSSAQGFAYEQYFGPGTRLTVT.

The V and J genes are TRBV25-1 and TRBJ2-6, with 8 bases fitting TRBD2. Germline trimming cut 7 bases from V and 2 bases from J; bases unmatched to any gene: 4. The germline CDR1 and CDR2 sequences are MGHDK and SYGVNS. The CDR3 contains 15 residues. The CDR3 coding sequence is TGTGCCAGCACGGCGGGGGGCGCTGGGGCCAACGTCCTGACTTTC. Amino acid sequence: CASTAGGAGANVLTF.

The J gene is TRBJ1-1, the V gene TRBV11-1, with a weak D call TRBD1 (6 bases). This CDR3 comprises 16 residues. Trimming left V 5 bases short and J 3 bases short, with 19 bases between. Looked up from germline, CDR1 is SGHAT and CDR2 is FQDESV (reference sequence). The CDR3 sequence: CASSPHPVTGYTEAFF. CDR3 in DNA: TGTGCCAGCAGCCCTCATCCAGTGACAGGCTACACTGAAGCTTTCTTT.

The gene calls are TRBV5-5 and TRBJ1-3; D not certain. The CDR3 totals 16 residues. V lost 0 bases to trimming and J lost 0 bases, with 10 bases between them. Germline-derived CDR1 and CDR2 are SGHKS and YYEKEE (reference sequence). The CDR3 region is CASSLGTVVSGNTIYF. CDR3 DNA: TGTGCCAGCAGCTTGGGGACTGTAGTCTCTGGAAACACCATATATTTT. Full variable domain (remainder filled in from reference TRBV5-5 and TRBJ1-3): DAGVTQSPTHLIKTRGQQVTLRCSPISGHKSVSWYQQVLGQGPQFIFQYYEKEERGRGNFPDRFSARQFPNYSSELNVNALLLGDSALYLCASSLGTVVSGNTIYFGEGSWLTVV.